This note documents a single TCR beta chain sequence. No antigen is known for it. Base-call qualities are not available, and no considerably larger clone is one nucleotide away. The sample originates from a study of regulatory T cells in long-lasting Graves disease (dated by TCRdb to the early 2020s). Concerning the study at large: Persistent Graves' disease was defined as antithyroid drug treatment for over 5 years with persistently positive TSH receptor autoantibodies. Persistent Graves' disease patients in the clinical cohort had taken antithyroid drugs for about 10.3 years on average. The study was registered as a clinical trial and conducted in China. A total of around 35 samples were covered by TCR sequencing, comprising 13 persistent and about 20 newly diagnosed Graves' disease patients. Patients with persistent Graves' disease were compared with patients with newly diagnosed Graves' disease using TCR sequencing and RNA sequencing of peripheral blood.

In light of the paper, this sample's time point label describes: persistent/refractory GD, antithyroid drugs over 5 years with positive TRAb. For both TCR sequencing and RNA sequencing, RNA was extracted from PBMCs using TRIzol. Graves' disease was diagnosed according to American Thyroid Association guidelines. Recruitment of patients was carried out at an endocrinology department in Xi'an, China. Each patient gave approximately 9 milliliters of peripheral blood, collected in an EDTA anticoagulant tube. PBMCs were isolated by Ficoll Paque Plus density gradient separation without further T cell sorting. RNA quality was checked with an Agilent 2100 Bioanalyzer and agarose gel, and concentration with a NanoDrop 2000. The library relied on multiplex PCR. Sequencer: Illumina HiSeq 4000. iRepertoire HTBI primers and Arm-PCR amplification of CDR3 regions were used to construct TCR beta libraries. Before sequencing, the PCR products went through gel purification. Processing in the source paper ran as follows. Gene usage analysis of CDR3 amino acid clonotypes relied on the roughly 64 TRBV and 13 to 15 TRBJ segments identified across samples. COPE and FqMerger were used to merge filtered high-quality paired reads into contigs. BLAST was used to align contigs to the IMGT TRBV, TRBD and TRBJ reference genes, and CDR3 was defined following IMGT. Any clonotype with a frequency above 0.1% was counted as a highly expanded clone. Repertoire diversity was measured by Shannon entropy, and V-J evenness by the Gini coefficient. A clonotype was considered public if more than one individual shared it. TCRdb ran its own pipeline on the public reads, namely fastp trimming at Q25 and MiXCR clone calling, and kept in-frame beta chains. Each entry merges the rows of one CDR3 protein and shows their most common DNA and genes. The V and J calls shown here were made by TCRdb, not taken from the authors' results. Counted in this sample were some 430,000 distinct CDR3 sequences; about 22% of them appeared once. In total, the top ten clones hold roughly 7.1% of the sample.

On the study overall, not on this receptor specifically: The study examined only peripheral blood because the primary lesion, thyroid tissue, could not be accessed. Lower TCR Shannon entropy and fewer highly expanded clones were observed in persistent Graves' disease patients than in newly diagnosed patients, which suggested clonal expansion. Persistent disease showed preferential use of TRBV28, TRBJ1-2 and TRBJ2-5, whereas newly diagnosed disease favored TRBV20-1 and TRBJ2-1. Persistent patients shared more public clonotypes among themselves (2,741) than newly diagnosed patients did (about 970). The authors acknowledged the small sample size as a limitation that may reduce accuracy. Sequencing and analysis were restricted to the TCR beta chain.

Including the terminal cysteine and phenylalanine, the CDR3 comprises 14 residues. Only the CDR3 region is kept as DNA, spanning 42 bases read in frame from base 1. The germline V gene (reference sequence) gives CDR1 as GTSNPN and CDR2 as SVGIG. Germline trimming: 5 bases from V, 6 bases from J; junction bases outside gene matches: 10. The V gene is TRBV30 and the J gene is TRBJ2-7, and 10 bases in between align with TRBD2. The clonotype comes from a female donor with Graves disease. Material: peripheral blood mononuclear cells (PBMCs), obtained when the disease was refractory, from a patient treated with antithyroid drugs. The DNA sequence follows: TGTGCCTGGGACATGGGGACTAGCGTCCTCGAGCAGTACTTC. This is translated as CAWDMGTSVLEQYF.